The sequence of this T cell receptor beta chain was determined in a study of human T cells and chemical hapten exposure. Findings and limits, study-wide: With DPC sensitization, TCRs exceeding 1 in 1000 frequency showed no change.

At least ten counts were recorded for this clonotype. The antigen remains undetermined. In the library, unique molecular identifiers were attached to individual cDNA molecules. Study processing details: The number of TCRs in each sample had a median of approximately 96,000 and spanned about 20,000 to 690,600. MiXCR, applied by TCRdb to the RACE reads, yields one record per CDR3 protein. TCRdb's processing, not the authors' own work, is the source of the V and J calls. Among approximately 97,000 distinct CDR3 sequences listed, approximately 9% were seen once. This CDR3 is built from 14 residues. The V and J ends lost 3 bases and 4 bases, in that order; junction bases with no gene match: 6. Germline assignment: CDR1 SQVTM and CDR2 ANQGSEA. The time point here: healthy volunteer bleed at 2 weeks. Someone pulled total RNA out of unfractionated whole blood.

The receptor's source is a female donor in good health. Some clones in this sample may be carry-over from other donors' samples. The sequenced sample consisted of whole blood. The chain employs TRBV29-1 and TRBJ2-1; 7 nucleotides line up with TRBD1. This CDR3 reads CSVEPGQLYNEQFF. The CDR3, as DNA: TGCAGCGTTGAGCCGGGACAGTTATACAATGAGCAGTTCTTC.